The source of this TCR beta chain is a study of vaccination effects on CD4 cells after COVID-19. Findings of the study overall: Among infection- and vaccine-induced clones, marked clonal contraction occurred late after vaccination. The study dataset contains few convalescent patients and includes no early post-infection timepoints.

Comment on this clone: The target antigen is unknown.

Trimming at V came to 3 bases and at J to 10 bases, leaving 11 bases not matched to a gene. The CDR3 is made up of 15 amino acids. Looked up from germline, CDR1 is SGHTA and CDR2 is FQGNSA. ViraFEST assay sequencing came after antigen-specific CD4+ T cells were expanded with viral peptide pools. It was after approximately 11 days of culture that CD4+ T cells were isolated. The study found no prior SARS-CoV-2 infection in the vaccine recipients, who tested negative for nucleocapsid antibodies. Profiled with immunoSEQ multiplex PCR; TCRdb holds only in-frame clones, not every one. The sample records 50,000 or so clones, 75% to 85% being singletons.

V and J are TRBV7-2 and TRBJ2-3; 9 bases are a match to TRBD2. This receptor was identified in a human donor who received a COVID-19 vaccine. The specimen comprised CD4+ T cells from PBMCs cultured with HCoV-OC43 spike peptides, sampled before COVID-19 vaccination. The subset: HCoV-OC43 spike overlapping peptide pool stimulation. CDR3 bases: TGTGCCAGCAGCTTTGGTCGGAGCGGGGGGAGTCCGCAGTATTTT. As protein: CASSFGRSGGSPQYF.